This T cell receptor beta chain is drawn from a study of cytomegalovirus exposure and HLA in healthy donors. In the PCR, 60 Vbeta and 13 Jbeta primers were used. Clones were sequenced by immunoSEQ multiplex PCR, and TCRdb holds only the in-frame ones, with some missing. This table has 150,000 to 200,000 clones, around 85% appearing once. Germline lookup yields CDR1 GTSNPN and CDR2 SVGIG (reference sequence). The V gene lost 3 bases and the J gene lost 4 bases, with 6 bases spanning the gap. The CDR3 consists of 12 residues. This chain connects TRBV30 to TRBJ2-2; no clear D gene. Sequenced material: PBMCs. This receptor was obtained from a man aged 45-60 years in good health and CMV-seropositive. CDR3 sequence: CAWRGATGELFF. The CDR3 DNA sequence: TGTGCCTGGAGGGGCGCCACCGGGGAGCTGTTTTTT.